These T cell receptor beta chains were read from a single sample in a study of regulatory and conventional T cells in RAG deficiency. Here immunoSEQ multiplex PCR was the method, and the copy in TCRdb shows in-frame clones only, minus some. The repertoire holds about 50,000 clones, over 80% seen once, with 0.45% to 0.6% in the top ten. This same sample was also taken into another study, of regulatory T cells.

The sequencing input was CD4+ effector T cells sorted from blood. The receptors originated from a human donor in good health. CDR3s leave out the opening cysteine and the closing phenylalanine or tryptophan.

v_gene: TRBV9; j_gene: TRBJ2-3; CDR3aa: ASSALGVGGRVSDTQY
v_gene: TRBV7-9; j_gene: TRBJ2-3; CDR3aa: ASSLALTGGTDTQY
v_gene: TRBV4-2; j_gene: TRBJ2-7; CDR3aa: ASSQERGTEQY
v_gene: TRBV5-5; j_gene: TRBJ1-2; CDR3aa: ASSLGPGANYGYT
v_gene: TRBV11-3; j_gene: TRBJ2-1; CDR3aa: ASSYRLWGTSSNNEQF
v_gene: TRBV19; j_gene: TRBJ2-3; CDR3aa: ASSMAISTDTQY
v_gene: TRBV6-1; j_gene: TRBJ1-3; CDR3aa: ASSLDRNTIY
v_gene: TRBV19; j_gene: TRBJ1-6; CDR3aa: ASSIDRTGLGNSPLH
v_gene: TRBV27; j_gene: TRBJ2-3; CDR3aa: ASSPPLARTDTQY
v_gene: TRBV6-1; j_gene: TRBJ2-6; CDR3aa: ASIGLHSGANVLT
v_gene: TRBV2; j_gene: TRBJ2-1; CDR3aa: AGRPGDNEQF
v_gene: TRBV30; j_gene: TRBJ2-7; CDR3aa: AWSFGTGGREQY
v_gene: TRBV7-3; j_gene: TRBJ2-1; CDR3aa: ASSLTRGRNEQF
v_gene: TRBV6-5; j_gene: TRBJ1-1; CDR3aa: ASSGHDRNTEAF
v_gene: TRBV6-1; j_gene: TRBJ2-5; CDR3aa: ASSEPGAGETQY
v_gene: TRBV19; j_gene: TRBJ1-5; CDR3aa: ASRAGTGRDRNQPQH
v_gene: TRBV6-6; j_gene: TRBJ1-1; CDR3aa: ASSYSSGIEAF
v_gene: TRBV5-1; j_gene: TRBJ2-7; CDR3aa: ASSVDRGRYEQY
v_gene: TRBV7-2; j_gene: TRBJ1-2; CDR3aa: ASSQGQGVPLYGYT
v_gene: TRBV12-5; j_gene: TRBJ2-6; CDR3aa: ASGLFRGINVLT
v_gene: TRBV29-1; j_gene: TRBJ1-2; CDR3aa: SVEFVGDRFGYGYT
v_gene: TRBV7-9; j_gene: TRBJ2-2; CDR3aa: ASTNRDRGYTGELF
v_gene: TRBV29-1; j_gene: TRBJ1-3; CDR3aa: SVGAGTGNTIY
v_gene: TRBV5-8; j_gene: TRBJ2-7; CDR3aa: ASSWGGIQGHEQY
v_gene: TRBV30; j_gene: TRBJ2-7; CDR3aa: AWLPGPSSLGQY
v_gene: TRBV19; j_gene: TRBJ1-5; CDR3aa: ASRSRFNQPQH
v_gene: TRBV4-2; j_gene: TRBJ1-5; CDR3aa: ASSPGQGASQPQH
v_gene: TRBV6-6; j_gene: TRBJ2-7; CDR3aa: ASSSQGALTYEQY
v_gene: TRBV7-9; j_gene: TRBJ2-5; CDR3aa: ASRPLEDLQETQY
v_gene: TRBV6-6; j_gene: TRBJ2-7; CDR3aa: ASSYTTGVSYEQY
v_gene: TRBV5-1; j_gene: TRBJ2-1; CDR3aa: ASSQGTSGNEQF
v_gene: TRBV5-1; j_gene: TRBJ1-1; CDR3aa: ASSAPGQGKGEAF
v_gene: TRBV6-5; j_gene: TRBJ2-5; CDR3aa: ASSGRQGRGETQY
v_gene: TRBV12-5; j_gene: TRBJ2-6; CDR3aa: ASGPGGANVLT
v_gene: TRBV19; j_gene: TRBJ2-7; CDR3aa: ASTPQGGMGEQY
v_gene: TRBV29-1; j_gene: TRBJ2-4; CDR3aa: SVDTAARHQY
v_gene: TRBV6-6; j_gene: TRBJ1-3; CDR3aa: ASSYLSTNSGNTIY
v_gene: TRBV19; j_gene: TRBJ1-5; CDR3aa: ASSISRRGPNQPQH
v_gene: TRBV18; j_gene: TRBJ2-5; CDR3aa: ASSPLQQSETQY
v_gene: TRBV6-1; j_gene: TRBJ1-5; CDR3aa: ASSEDGGVQPQH
v_gene: TRBV12-5; j_gene: TRBJ2-5; CDR3aa: ASGLVLAPRGETQY
v_gene: TRBV19; j_gene: TRBJ1-4; CDR3aa: ASSIMFGATNEKLF
v_gene: TRBV2; j_gene: TRBJ1-6; CDR3aa: ASNRRTGGNSPLH
v_gene: TRBV14; j_gene: TRBJ1-2; CDR3aa: ASSQGATANYGYT
v_gene: TRBV10-1; j_gene: TRBJ1-2; CDR3aa: ASSGYLRSRKNYGYT
v_gene: TRBV18; j_gene: TRBJ1-1; CDR3aa: ASSPPKGARLEAF
v_gene: TRBV5-1; j_gene: TRBJ2-5; CDR3aa: ASSIQGAVYETQY
v_gene: TRBV28; j_gene: TRBJ1-2; CDR3aa: ASRGQEDGYT
v_gene: TRBV18; j_gene: TRBJ1-2; CDR3aa: ASSPRGDLNYGYT
v_gene: TRBV4-1; j_gene: TRBJ1-4; CDR3aa: ASSQDRGTRATNEKLF
v_gene: TRBV7-3; j_gene: TRBJ2-2; CDR3aa: ASSRDSNTGELF
v_gene: TRBV15; j_gene: TRBJ2-3; CDR3aa: ATSSSGTFTDTQY
v_gene: TRBV2; j_gene: TRBJ1-4; CDR3aa: ASTAGLNSGEKLF
v_gene: TRBV10-1; j_gene: TRBJ1-1; CDR3aa: ASSDSTNTEAF
v_gene: TRBV4-2; j_gene: TRBJ1-5; CDR3aa: ASSQAAEGSNQPQH